A selection of T cell receptor beta chains follows, all from one sample in a study of cytomegalovirus exposure and HLA in healthy donors. Produced via immunoSEQ multiplex PCR; TCRdb's table is partial and in-frame only. The sample shows about 62,000 clones, roughly 77% of them seen only once. The sample taken for sequencing was PBMCs. These receptors were collected from a young woman in good health and CMV-seronegative. Both conserved end residues are part of each CDR3. Each record gives: clone size, J gene, V gene, D gene, CDR3 protein, CDR3 DNA. The D gene is left open where the match is weak. Rows give clone size only sometimes, using once, few, many, or a class for an expanded clone.

NA,TRBJ2-5,TRBV5-1,NA,CASSLARESQETQYF,TGCGCCAGCAGCTTGGCCCGGGAGTCCCAAGAGACCCAGTACTTC
NA,TRBJ2-5,TRBV10-1,TRBD1,CASSDRGGETQYF,TGCGCCAGCAGCGACAGGGGAGGTGAGACCCAGTACTTC
NA,TRBJ2-3,TRBV30,NA,CVWAPLPASTDTQYF,TGTGTCTGGGCCCCACTACCCGCGAGCACAGATACGCAGTATTTT
NA,TRBJ2-7,TRBV27,TRBD2,CASSFAGLAPYEQYF,TGTGCCAGCAGTTTTGCGGGACTAGCTCCCTACGAGCAGTACTTC
NA,TRBJ2-3,TRBV6-1,TRBD2,CASSEVVAGVLDTQYF,TGTGCCAGCAGTGAAGTCGTAGCGGGAGTTTTAGATACGCAGTATTTT
once,TRBJ2-5,TRBV10-2,TRBD2,CASSKGLDYTQETQYF,TGCGCCAGCAGTAAGGGACTAGACTACACCCAAGAGACCCAGTACTTC
NA,TRBJ2-3,TRBV5-5,TRBD2,CASSFFGGSSDTQYF,TGTGCCAGCAGCTTCTTCGGCGGGAGTTCAGATACGCAGTATTTT
few,TRBJ1-1,TRBV5-4,TRBD1,CASSSTGTGGIEAFF,TGTGCCAGCAGCTCCACCGGGACAGGGGGCATTGAAGCTTTCTTT
NA,TRBJ1-6,TRBV19,NA,CASSLADTRSYNPPLHF,TGTGCCAGTAGCCTAGCGGACACCCGCTCCTATAATCCACCCCTCCACTTT
once,TRBJ2-7,TRBV30,NA,CAWRGMEQYF,TGTGCCTGGCGGGGGATGGAGCAGTACTTC
NA,TRBJ1-4,TRBV7-2,TRBD1,CASSRQGGGEKLFF,TGTGCCAGCTCAAGACAGGGTGGAGGTGAAAAACTGTTTTTT
NA,TRBJ2-1,TRBV5-1,TRBD2,CASSPSGGYNEQFF,TGCGCCAGCAGCCCTAGCGGGGGCTACAATGAGCAGTTCTTC
NA,TRBJ1-2,TRBV6-6,NA,CASSYSLQGGYTF,TGTGCCAGCAGTTACTCCTTACAGGGTGGCTACACCTTC
NA,TRBJ2-3,TRBV10-1,TRBD2,CASGDYSGSTDTQYF,TGCGCCAGCGGGGACTATAGCGGGAGCACAGATACGCAGTATTTT
few,TRBJ2-5,TRBV27,TRBD2,CASNSLAGGQETQYF,TGTGCCAGCAACTCGCTAGCGGGAGGCCAAGAGACCCAGTACTTC
NA,TRBJ2-2,TRBV10-2,TRBD2,CASSEYLAGLNTGELFF,TGCGCCAGCAGTGAGTATCTAGCGGGACTGAACACCGGGGAGCTGTTTTTT
NA,TRBJ1-5,TRBV19,NA,CASSQGPSSNQPQHF,TGTGCCAGTAGTCAGGGGCCTTCGAGCAATCAGCCCCAGCATTTT
few,TRBJ2-7,TRBV4-2,NA,CASSQESSVSSYEQYF,TGTGCCAGCAGCCAAGAGTCCAGCGTTAGCTCCTACGAGCAGTACTTC
NA,TRBJ2-3,TRBV29-1,NA,CSVERTLPDTQYF,TGCAGCGTTGAACGGACTCTCCCAGATACGCAGTATTTT
NA,TRBJ1-5,TRBV6-1,NA,CASRETADSNQPQHF,TGTGCCAGCAGAGAGACAGCCGATAGCAATCAGCCCCAGCATTTT
NA,TRBJ2-7,TRBV5-1,TRBD1,CASSMTGGYEQYF,TGCGCCAGCAGCATGACAGGGGGGTACGAGCAGTACTTC
few,TRBJ2-1,TRBV12-2,NA,CASRLAFGRRTYNEQFF,TGTGCAAGTCGCTTAGCGTTCGGCAGGCGTACCTACAATGAGCAGTTCTTC
NA,TRBJ2-5,TRBV21-1,NA,CASSNKGRQGAQETQYF,TGTGCCAGCAGCAACAAAGGGAGGCAGGGAGCACAAGAGACCCAGTACTTC
NA,TRBJ2-3,TRBV5-1,TRBD1,CASSLLGGPLTGTSTDTQYF,TGCGCCAGCAGCTTGCTAGGGGGCCCTTTAACTGGAACTAGCACAGATACGCAGTATTTT